Listed below are T cell receptor beta chains from one sample, sequenced in a study of blood T cell repertoires in COVID-19. Using immunoSEQ multiplex PCR, the repertoire was profiled, and TCRdb retains in-frame clones only, with some absent. The table has some 380,000 clones, more than 75% seen once. The source material was peripheral blood. These receptor sequences come from a human donor with acute or convalescent COVID-19. The donor label of this sample is uncertain. CDR3s include the opening cysteine and the closing phenylalanine or tryptophan. A D gene is named only where the DNA matches it firmly. Not every row has a clone size; where given, it reads once, few, many or a size class.

j_gene: TRBJ1-5
v_gene: TRBV9
d_gene: .
abundance: .
CDR3nt: TGTGCCAGCAGTCGAAGCAGCAATCAGCCCCAGCATTTT
CDR3aa: CASSRSSNQPQHF

j_gene: TRBJ1-2
v_gene: TRBV19
d_gene: TRBD1
abundance: .
CDR3nt: TGTGCCAGTAGTACCGCGGACAGGGGTAAATATGGCTACACCTTC
CDR3aa: CASSTADRGKYGYTF

j_gene: TRBJ1-5
v_gene: TRBV6-5
d_gene: .
abundance: .
CDR3nt: TGTGCCACCCAGCTTGACAGAATTAATCAGCCCCAGCATTTT
CDR3aa: CATQLDRINQPQHF

j_gene: TRBJ2-2
v_gene: TRBV5-1
d_gene: .
abundance: .
CDR3nt: TGCGCCAGCAGTTCAGGGACATCGTTTGGGGAGCTGTTTTTT
CDR3aa: CASSSGTSFGELFF

j_gene: TRBJ2-3
v_gene: TRBV18
d_gene: .
abundance: .
CDR3nt: TGTGCCAGCTCCGCTCAGGGCAGCACAGATACGCAGTATTTT
CDR3aa: CASSAQGSTDTQYF

j_gene: TRBJ2-2
v_gene: TRBV7-9
d_gene: .
abundance: few
CDR3nt: TGTGCCAGCAGCTTCAGGGGCGCAACCGGGGAGCTGTTTTTT
CDR3aa: CASSFRGATGELFF

j_gene: TRBJ1-2
v_gene: TRBV5-1
d_gene: .
abundance: .
CDR3nt: TGCGCCAGCAGCTTGGTAGGGGCATATGGCTACACCTTC
CDR3aa: CASSLVGAYGYTF

j_gene: TRBJ1-2
v_gene: TRBV6-5
d_gene: .
abundance: .
CDR3nt: TGTGCCAGCAGCAACTCTGGCCGACTCTATGGCTACACCTTC
CDR3aa: CASSNSGRLYGYTF

j_gene: TRBJ2-6
v_gene: TRBV6-5
d_gene: .
abundance: .
CDR3nt: TGTGCCAGCAGTTACTCGGTACTAGGGGCCAACGTCCTGACTTTC
CDR3aa: CASSYSVLGANVLTF

j_gene: TRBJ1-5
v_gene: TRBV4-1
d_gene: TRBD1
abundance: .
CDR3nt: TGCGCCAGCAGCCAAGGGGACAGGGTTGGGAATCAGCCCCAGCATTTT
CDR3aa: CASSQGDRVGNQPQHF

j_gene: TRBJ1-1
v_gene: TRBV15
d_gene: .
abundance: .
CDR3nt: TGTGCCACCAACGAGGGCCTCGTGAACACTGAAGCTTTCTTT
CDR3aa: CATNEGLVNTEAFF

j_gene: TRBJ1-2
v_gene: TRBV5-1
d_gene: .
abundance: .
CDR3nt: TGCGCCAGCAGCTCTGGCGGCCCGTCGGGTGGATTGGGCTACACCTTC
CDR3aa: CASSSGGPSGGLGYTF

j_gene: TRBJ2-7
v_gene: TRBV11-2
d_gene: TRBD2
abundance: .
CDR3nt: TGTGCCAGCAGCTTAGGGCCTGCTAGCGGTCCGGCCTACGAGCAGTACTTC
CDR3aa: CASSLGPASGPAYEQYF

j_gene: TRBJ1-2
v_gene: TRBV29-1
d_gene: TRBD1
abundance: .
CDR3nt: TGCAGCGTTGAAGGACAGGGGAGCTCTGGCTACACCTTC
CDR3aa: CSVEGQGSSGYTF

j_gene: TRBJ2-7
v_gene: TRBV2
d_gene: TRBD1
abundance: .
CDR3nt: TGTGCCAGCAGCCGGGACAGGGGATTAGGCTACGAGCAGTACTTC
CDR3aa: CASSRDRGLGYEQYF

j_gene: TRBJ2-7
v_gene: TRBV2
d_gene: .
abundance: .
CDR3nt: TGTGCCAGCAGTCGGGATTTCCTCTACGAGCAGTACTTC
CDR3aa: CASSRDFLYEQYF

j_gene: TRBJ1-1
v_gene: TRBV18
d_gene: .
abundance: .
CDR3nt: TGTGCCAGCTCATGGGGGTCCGGAGGGACTGAAGCTTTCTTT
CDR3aa: CASSWGSGGTEAFF

j_gene: TRBJ2-2
v_gene: TRBV11-2
d_gene: TRBD2
abundance: .
CDR3nt: TGTGCCAGCAGCTTACAACTAGCGCGGAACACCGGGGAGCTGTTTTTT
CDR3aa: CASSLQLARNTGELFF

j_gene: TRBJ1-5
v_gene: TRBV7-6
d_gene: .
abundance: once
CDR3nt: TGTGCCAGCAGCTTAAACCAGGGCGGTCAGCCCCAGCATTTT
CDR3aa: CASSLNQGGQPQHF

j_gene: TRBJ2-5
v_gene: TRBV6-6
d_gene: .
abundance: .
CDR3nt: TGTGCCAGCAGGAGGAGGGAAGGCCCGGTACGGACCCAGTACTTC
CDR3aa: CASRRREGPVRTQYF

j_gene: TRBJ2-1
v_gene: TRBV29-1
d_gene: .
abundance: .
CDR3nt: TGCAGCGTTGAAAAACAGGGTCTTATTCCGTTCTTC
CDR3aa: CSVEKQGLIPFF

j_gene: TRBJ1-4
v_gene: TRBV5-1
d_gene: TRBD1
abundance: .
CDR3nt: TGCGCCAGCAGCTCAGACAGGGGAGTTTCTGAAAAACTGTTTTTT
CDR3aa: CASSSDRGVSEKLFF

j_gene: TRBJ2-7
v_gene: TRBV5-1
d_gene: TRBD1
abundance: .
CDR3nt: TGCGCCAGCAGCATCCGGGACAGGGGCCTCGAGCAGTACTTC
CDR3aa: CASSIRDRGLEQYF

j_gene: TRBJ1-3
v_gene: TRBV20-1
d_gene: .
abundance: once
CDR3nt: TGCAGTGCTAGTCAATCTGGAAACACCATATATTTT
CDR3aa: CSASQSGNTIYF

j_gene: TRBJ1-1
v_gene: TRBV6-5
d_gene: .
abundance: .
CDR3nt: TGTGCCAGCAGTTTTTCCAGGGTAAACACTGAAGCTTTCTTT
CDR3aa: CASSFSRVNTEAFF

j_gene: TRBJ2-2
v_gene: TRBV6-5
d_gene: .
abundance: few
CDR3nt: TGTGCCAGCGCTAGCGCCTTTAACACCGGGGAGCTGTTTTTT
CDR3aa: CASASAFNTGELFF

j_gene: TRBJ1-4
v_gene: TRBV30
d_gene: TRBD1
abundance: .
CDR3nt: TGTGCCTGGAGTGCCGGGACAGGGGGACTACGGGGCGAAAAACTGTTTTTT
CDR3aa: CAWSAGTGGLRGEKLFF

j_gene: TRBJ2-7
v_gene: TRBV20-1
d_gene: TRBD1
abundance: .
CDR3nt: TGCAGTGCAGAACAGGGGCTCGAGCAGTACTTC
CDR3aa: CSAEQGLEQYF

j_gene: TRBJ2-5
v_gene: TRBV2
d_gene: .
abundance: .
CDR3nt: TGTGCCAGCAGTGAGTCGGGAATCAAGAGAACCCAGTACTTC
CDR3aa: CASSESGIKRTQYF

j_gene: TRBJ1-4
v_gene: TRBV7-9
d_gene: TRBD1
abundance: .
CDR3nt: TGTGCCAGCAGCTTGGTGACAGGGGGCGAAAAACTGTTTTTT
CDR3aa: CASSLVTGGEKLFF

j_gene: TRBJ2-1
v_gene: TRBV4-1
d_gene: .
abundance: .
CDR3nt: TGCGCCAGCAGCCAACTGGGGAGCAATGAGCAGTTCTTC
CDR3aa: CASSQLGSNEQFF

j_gene: TRBJ1-6
v_gene: TRBV5-6
d_gene: .
abundance: .
CDR3nt: TGTGCCAGCAGCTTCGAGTTGGGCAATTCACCCCTCCACTTT
CDR3aa: CASSFELGNSPLHF

j_gene: TRBJ2-3
v_gene: TRBV27
d_gene: TRBD2
abundance: .
CDR3nt: TGTGCCAGCAGCCCGGGACTAGTAGGAGTAGGAGATACGCAGTATTTT
CDR3aa: CASSPGLVGVGDTQYF

j_gene: TRBJ1-6
v_gene: TRBV6-1
d_gene: TRBD1
abundance: .
CDR3nt: TGTGCCAGCAGTGAATTTGGGACAGGGGACTACCTCAGCGCTCGTTCACCCCTCCACTTT
CDR3aa: CASSEFGTGDYLSARSPLHF

j_gene: TRBJ2-1
v_gene: TRBV24-1
d_gene: .
abundance: .
CDR3nt: TGTGCCACCAGTGAGAGGGGGACGGGACACAATGAGCAGTTCTTC
CDR3aa: CATSERGTGHNEQFF

j_gene: TRBJ2-6
v_gene: TRBV7-2
d_gene: .
abundance: .
CDR3nt: TGTGCCAGCAGCTTGAGTCTTACAGGGAGCTCTGGGGCCAACGTCCTGACTTTC
CDR3aa: CASSLSLTGSSGANVLTF

j_gene: TRBJ1-2
v_gene: TRBV7-9
d_gene: .
abundance: once
CDR3nt: TGTGCCAGCAGCTTAACAGGGAGCTATGGCTACACCTTC
CDR3aa: CASSLTGSYGYTF

j_gene: TRBJ2-3
v_gene: TRBV6-4
d_gene: TRBD2
abundance: few
CDR3nt: TGTGCCAGCAGTGACTCTGGTTGGGGAGGGAAGGATACGCAGTATTTT
CDR3aa: CASSDSGWGGKDTQYF

j_gene: TRBJ1-5
v_gene: TRBV18
d_gene: .
abundance: .
CDR3nt: TGTGCCAGCTCACCGAGACGGGGGATGAATAGCAATCAGCCCCAGCATTTT
CDR3aa: CASSPRRGMNSNQPQHF